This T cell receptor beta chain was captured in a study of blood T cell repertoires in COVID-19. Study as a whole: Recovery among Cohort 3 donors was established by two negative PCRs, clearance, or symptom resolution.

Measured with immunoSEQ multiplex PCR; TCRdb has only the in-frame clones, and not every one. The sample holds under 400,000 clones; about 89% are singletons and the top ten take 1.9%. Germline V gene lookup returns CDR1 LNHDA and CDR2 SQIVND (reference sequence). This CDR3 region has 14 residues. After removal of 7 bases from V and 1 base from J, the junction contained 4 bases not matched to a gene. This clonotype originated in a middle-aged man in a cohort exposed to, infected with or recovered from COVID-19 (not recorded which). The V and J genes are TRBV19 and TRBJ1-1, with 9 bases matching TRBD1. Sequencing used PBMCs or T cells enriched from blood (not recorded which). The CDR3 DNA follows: TGTGCCAGTACCTTGGACAGGGGGAACACTGAAGCTTTCTTT. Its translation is CASTLDRGNTEAFF.